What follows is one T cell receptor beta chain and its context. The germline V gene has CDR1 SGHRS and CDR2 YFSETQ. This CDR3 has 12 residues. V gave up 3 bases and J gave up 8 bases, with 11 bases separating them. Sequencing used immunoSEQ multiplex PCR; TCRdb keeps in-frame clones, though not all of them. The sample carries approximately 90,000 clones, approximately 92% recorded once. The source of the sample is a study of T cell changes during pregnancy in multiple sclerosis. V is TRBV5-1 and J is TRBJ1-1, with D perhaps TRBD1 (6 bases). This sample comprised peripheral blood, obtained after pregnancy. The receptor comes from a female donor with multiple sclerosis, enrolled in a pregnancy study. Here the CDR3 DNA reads TGCGCCAGCAGCTCTCCCGGACAGGAAGCTTTCTTT. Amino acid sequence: CASSSPGQEAFF.